The clone carrying this TCR beta chain has only a few counts. This CDR3 has 14 residues. The germline gives CDR1 SQVTM, CDR2 ANQGSEA. V was clipped by 2 bases and J by 0 bases, with 9 bases between them. These data originate in a study of STAT5B mutations in CD4+ large granular lymphocyte leukemia. As for the study in general: Healthy donors showed HLA-associated enrichment of the CDR3 'QG' motif.

In the original workflow: The detection floor for productive clonotype frequency was 2.59 x 10-5. Assay: immunoSEQ multiplex PCR; the TCRdb copy retains only in-frame clones and omits some. The D gene and trimming were derived from the DNA, and the V and J assignments and clone size from that table. The sample includes 20,000 to 25,000 clones, about 79% of them seen just once. The TCR originated in a human donor in good health. The chain has TRBV29-1 and TRBJ2-3; no clear D gene. The sample was CD4+ T cells from blood buffy coats. This CDR3 is CSVEQVESTDTQYF. The DNA for the CDR3 is TGCAGCGTTGAACAGGTGGAAAGCACAGATACGCAGTATTTT.